The clone carrying this TCR beta chain showed up just a few times. Its matching antigen is unknown. These data come from a study of T-cell memory formation after mild COVID-19. Looking at the study overall: Clustering of TCRs was largely donor specific.

Findings of the study overall: Pre-infection memory already had some responding clones, implying cross-reactive memory joined. CM and EM subsets held most contracting CD4+ clones; EMRA held CD8+ ones. Clones that shrank (day 15 to 85) were balanced CD4/CD8, whereas later expanders leaned CD4+.

This CDR3 spans 15 amino acids. Trimming at V came to 3 bases and at J to 5 bases, leaving 5 bases not matched to a gene. Germline CDR1 KGHDR, CDR2 SFDVKD. MiXCR, run by TCRdb on the 5' RACE reads, gives a single entry per CDR3 protein. The sample carries about 260,000 distinct CDR3 sequences, around 15% recorded once. The J gene is TRBJ2-4, the V gene TRBV24-1; 8 bases are a match to TRBD1. Material for sequencing was PBMCs or a T cell subset sorted from them (not recorded which). The clonotype originates from a man younger than 35 who had mild COVID-19 (a few samples of this study predate the infection). Cell type and time point are not known. The CDR3 coding sequence is TGTGCCACCAGTGATCCCATGACAGGGGAAAACATTCAGTACTTC. Amino acids: CATSDPMTGENIQYF.